A selection of T cell receptor beta chains follows, all from one sample in a study of cytomegalovirus exposure and HLA in healthy donors. Profiled with immunoSEQ multiplex PCR; TCRdb holds only in-frame clones, not every one. This table holds roughly 200,000 clones, roughly 90% found once. Sequencing used PBMCs. The source of these receptors is a woman under 30 in good health and CMV-seronegative. Each CDR3 is given with its conserved first and last residue. A D gene is named only where the DNA matches it firmly.

CDR3aa: CASSQAYTSGLEQYF
CDR3nt: TGTGCCAGCAGCCAAGCGTATACTAGCGGTCTCGAGCAGTACTTC
v_gene: TRBV4-2
d_gene: TRBD2
j_gene: TRBJ2-7

CDR3aa: CAISGPLAGPAYTQYF
CDR3nt: TGTGCCATCAGTGGCCCCCTAGCGGGACCCGCCTATACGCAGTATTTT
v_gene: TRBV10-3
d_gene: TRBD2
j_gene: TRBJ2-3

CDR3aa: CASSQVLRKYNEQFF
CDR3nt: TGTGCCAGCAGCCAAGTTCTTAGAAAGTACAATGAGCAGTTCTTC
v_gene: TRBV14
d_gene: -
j_gene: TRBJ2-1

CDR3aa: CASSLARGGGAGNTIYF
CDR3nt: TGTGCCAGCAGCTTAGCGCGCGGAGGGGGGGCTGGAAACACCATATATTTT
v_gene: TRBV7-8
d_gene: -
j_gene: TRBJ1-3

CDR3aa: CASSYDRNPNTIYF
CDR3nt: TGTGCCAGCAGCTACGACAGGAATCCAAACACCATATATTTT
v_gene: TRBV7-9
d_gene: -
j_gene: TRBJ1-3

CDR3aa: CASSFRSRGQRDTQYF
CDR3nt: TGTGCCAGCAGTTTTCGTTCCAGGGGGCAAAGAGATACGCAGTATTTT
v_gene: TRBV6-5
d_gene: TRBD1
j_gene: TRBJ2-3

CDR3aa: CASSDGQGWESPLHF
CDR3nt: TGTGCCAGCAGTGATGGACAGGGGTGGGAATCACCCCTCCACTTT
v_gene: TRBV6-1
d_gene: TRBD1
j_gene: TRBJ1-6

CDR3aa: CASSLPVGEAFF
CDR3nt: TGTGCCAGCAGCCTCCCCGTCGGTGAAGCTTTCTTT
v_gene: TRBV25-1
d_gene: -
j_gene: TRBJ1-1

CDR3aa: CASSQATGLAGDKFF
CDR3nt: TGCGCCAGCAGCCAAGCTACCGGACTAGCGGGAGATAAGTTCTTC
v_gene: TRBV4-1
d_gene: TRBD2
j_gene: TRBJ2-1

CDR3aa: CASSSRGEETQYF
CDR3nt: TGTGCCAGCAGCTCGCGGGGGGAAGAGACCCAGTACTTC
v_gene: TRBV6-6
d_gene: TRBD2
j_gene: TRBJ2-5

CDR3aa: CASSIGVRTRGYTF
CDR3nt: TGTGCCAGTAGTATAGGAGTGCGGACAAGGGGCTACACCTTC
v_gene: TRBV19
d_gene: -
j_gene: TRBJ1-2

CDR3aa: CTSSQDWPGLVLAGEDEQFF
CDR3nt: TGCACCAGCAGCCAAGATTGGCCCGGCTTGGTACTAGCGGGAGAGGATGAGCAGTTCTTC
v_gene: TRBV1
d_gene: -
j_gene: TRBJ2-1

CDR3aa: CASSVGRGGHETQYF
CDR3nt: TGTGCCAGCAGCGTAGGCCGGGGGGGGCACGAGACCCAGTACTTC
v_gene: TRBV9
d_gene: TRBD2
j_gene: TRBJ2-5

CDR3aa: CASRIAGGAGELFF
CDR3nt: TGTGCCAGCAGAATAGCGGGAGGCGCCGGGGAGCTGTTTTTT
v_gene: TRBV2
d_gene: TRBD2
j_gene: TRBJ2-2